The following is a T cell receptor beta chain sequence with its context. Its cognate antigen is unknown. These data belong to a study of blood T cells in healthy people across ages. General study results and limits: Versus aged donors, long-lived donors had higher diversity and more naive CD4+ cells.

Isolation of PBMCs gave at least 7 million cells per sample. Sample-barcoded 5' priming and a J-beta primer mix drove a second PCR of roughly 6 to 12 cycles. TCRdb re-called the 5' RACE reads through MiXCR, storing one row per CDR3 protein. The sample includes approximately 810,000 distinct CDR3 sequences, around 30% of them seen just once. Germline V CDR1 and CDR2: DFQATT, SNEGSKA (reference sequence). The CDR3 runs to 13 residues. Trimming removed 6 bases from V and 3 bases from J, with 11 bases in between. The sequence was obtained from a woman aged 80 or older in good health. Sequenced input: blood. This sequence joins TRBV20-1 and TRBJ1-4; the D is unclear. The CDR3 loop is CSARRRPNEKLFF. The CDR3 nucleotides are TGCAGTGCCCGCCGGAGGCCTAATGAAAAACTGTTTTTT.